This T cell receptor beta chain was recovered during a study of T cells after yellow fever vaccination. Study overall: Where fractions had low cell numbers, libraries were prepared from them with the SMART-Seq v4 Ultra Low Input RNA kit.

In TCRdb, the 5' RACE reads were re-called with MiXCR into one record per CDR3 protein. The sample carries some 600,000 distinct CDR3 sequences, about a sixth recorded once. This clonotype has a count of ten or more. No antigen is known for it. Findings and caveats of the study: A faster peak, day 5 versus 15, was reached by the weaker secondary response. Highly abundant clonotypes carried over from the bulk population could end up in FACS-sorted repertoires as contaminants. Post-booster samples contained most primary-vaccination clones (about 96% CD4, around 88% CD8).

The sequenced sample was PBMCs, obtained about 5 days after the first yellow fever vaccination. This TCR was sampled from a man between 18 and 29 years old who received the YFV17D yellow fever vaccine.

This CDR3 reads CASNRGGGNTDTQYF. Here the CDR3 DNA reads TGTGCCAGCAACCGAGGGGGGGGGAACACAGATACGCAGTATTTT. The gene calls are TRBV7-2 and TRBJ2-3, with D possibly matching TRBD2 (7 bases). Germline loops: CDR1 SGHTA, CDR2 FQGNSA. Between the trimmed V and J ends, which lost 7 bases and 2 bases, there was a span of 16 bases. This CDR3 comprises 15 residues.